Reported below is one T cell receptor beta chain. This specimen comes from a study of blood T cell repertoires in COVID-19. Study information: The cDNA or gDNA used as material had been derived from T cells, B-cell-depleted T cells, or PBMCs.

Using immunoSEQ multiplex PCR, the repertoire was profiled, and TCRdb retains in-frame clones only, with some absent. The sample yields about 42,000 clones, 86% seen once. Sequencing used peripheral blood. This receptor was taken from a man between 65 and 85 years old with acute or convalescent COVID-19.

The CDR3 reads CASSLVSLGTMGANQPQHF. For the CDR3, the DNA is TGTGCCAGCAGCTTAGTCTCTCTCGGGACAATGGGGGCCAATCAGCCCCAGCATTTT. This chain uses TRBV7-8 with TRBJ1-5, with D maybe TRBD1 (6 bases). Germline V lookup: CDR1 SGHVS, CDR2 FQNEAQ. V gave up 1 base and J gave up 3 bases, with 22 bases separating them. The CDR3 consists of 19 residues.